This T cell receptor (beta chain) appears in the sequencing data of a study of CD4+ T cells in melanoma. TCRdb's copy holds only in-frame clones and misses some; the assay was immunoSEQ multiplex PCR. The sample lists about 11,000 clones, about 70% occurring once. This clone was counted a few times. The CDR3 contains 15 residues. Germline V gives CDR1 KGHSH, CDR2 LQKENI. Trimming cost V 3 bases and J 3 bases, with 9 bases left between them. This receptor was taken from a human donor with melanoma. Sequences were obtained from cells from a culture (not recorded whether cultured in vitro). The chain carries TRBV18 and TRBJ1-6; D is undetermined. The CDR3 DNA reads TGTGCCAGCTCACCTGGTTCACACTATAATTCACCCCTCCACTTT. Its translation is CASSPGSHYNSPLHF.